The subject of this entry is one T cell receptor beta chain. The sample originates from a study of T cell responses to AZD1222 COVID-19 vaccine. Using immunoSEQ multiplex PCR, the repertoire was profiled, and TCRdb retains in-frame clones only, with some absent. The specimen's table records around 150,000 clones. CDR3 length: 13 residues. The junction had 4 bases not matched to a gene; V was cut back by 5 bases and J by 4 bases. Germline CDR1 SGHNT, CDR2 YENEEA. This sequence joins TRBV11-3 and TRBJ1-2; 7 nucleotides align to TRBD1. This receptor was taken from an adult in good health. Sequenced input: peripheral blood. The CDR3 here is CASSPDRRYGYTF. CDR3 bases: TGTGCCAGCAGCCCGGACAGGCGCTATGGCTACACCTTC.